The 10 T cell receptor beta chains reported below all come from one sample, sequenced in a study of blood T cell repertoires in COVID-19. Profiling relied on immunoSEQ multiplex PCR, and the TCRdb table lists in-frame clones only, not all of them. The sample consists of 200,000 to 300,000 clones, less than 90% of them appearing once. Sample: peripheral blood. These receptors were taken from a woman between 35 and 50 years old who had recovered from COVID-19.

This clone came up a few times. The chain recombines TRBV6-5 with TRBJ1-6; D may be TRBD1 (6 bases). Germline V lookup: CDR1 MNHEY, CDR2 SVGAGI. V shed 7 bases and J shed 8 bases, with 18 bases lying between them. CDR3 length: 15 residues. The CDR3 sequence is CASTQGGARDSPLHF. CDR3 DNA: TGTGCCAGCACCCAAGGGGGGGCGCGGGATTCACCCCTCCACTTT.

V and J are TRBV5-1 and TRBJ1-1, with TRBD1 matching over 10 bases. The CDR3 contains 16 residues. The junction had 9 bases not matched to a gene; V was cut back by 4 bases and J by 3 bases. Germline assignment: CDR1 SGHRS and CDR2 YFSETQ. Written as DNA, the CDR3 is TGCGCCAGCAGCGCCGGGACAGGGGCGCAGCACACTGAAGCTTTCTTT. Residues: CASSAGTGAQHTEAFF.

For the CDR3, the DNA is TGTGCCAGCAGTGACCGGGACAGGGACAATTCACCCCTCCACTTT. The encoded protein is CASSDRDRDNSPLHF. The V gene is TRBV6-1, the J gene TRBJ1-6; 9 bases fit TRBD1. The V and J ends lost 3 bases and 7 bases, in that order; junction bases with no gene match: 4. The germline V gene encodes CDR1 MNHNS and CDR2 SASEGT. The CDR3 consists of 15 residues.

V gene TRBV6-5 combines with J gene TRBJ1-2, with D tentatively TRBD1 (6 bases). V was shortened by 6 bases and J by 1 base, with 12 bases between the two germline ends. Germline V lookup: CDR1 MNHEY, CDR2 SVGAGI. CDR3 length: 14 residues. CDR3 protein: CASRTGRDNYGYTF. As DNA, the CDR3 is TGTGCCAGCAGGACAGGTCGGGATAACTATGGCTACACCTTC.

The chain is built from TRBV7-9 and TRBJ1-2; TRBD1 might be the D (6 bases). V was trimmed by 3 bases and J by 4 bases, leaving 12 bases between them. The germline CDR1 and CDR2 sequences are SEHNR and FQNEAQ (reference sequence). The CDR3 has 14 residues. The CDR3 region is CASSLTGRSYGYTF. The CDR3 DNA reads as TGTGCCAGCAGCTTGACAGGTCGTTCCTATGGCTACACCTTC.

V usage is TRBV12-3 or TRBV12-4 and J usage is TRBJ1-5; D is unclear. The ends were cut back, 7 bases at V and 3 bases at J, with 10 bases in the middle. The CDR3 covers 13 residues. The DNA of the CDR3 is TGTGCCAGCACTCAGAGGCTCAATCAGCCCCAGCATTTT. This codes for CASTQRLNQPQHF.

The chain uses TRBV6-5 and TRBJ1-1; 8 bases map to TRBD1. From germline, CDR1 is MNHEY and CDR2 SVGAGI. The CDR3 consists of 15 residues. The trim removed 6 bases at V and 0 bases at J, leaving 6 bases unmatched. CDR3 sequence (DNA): TGTGCCAGCAGGGCTAGACAGGGGATGAACACTGAAGCTTTCTTT. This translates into CASRARQGMNTEAFF.

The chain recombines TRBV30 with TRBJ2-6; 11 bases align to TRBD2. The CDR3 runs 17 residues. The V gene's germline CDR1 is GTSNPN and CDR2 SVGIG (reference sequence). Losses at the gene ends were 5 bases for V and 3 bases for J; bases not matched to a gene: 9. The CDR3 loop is CAWRIAGGPLGANVLTF. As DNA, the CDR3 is TGTGCCTGGCGTATAGCGGGGGGGCCCCTTGGGGCCAACGTCCTGACTTTC. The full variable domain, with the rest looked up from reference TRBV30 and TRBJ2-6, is SQTIHQWPATLVQPVGSPLSLECTVEGTSNPNLYWYRQAAGRGLQLLFYSVGIGQISSEVPQNLSASRPQDRQFILSSKKLLLSDSGFYLCAWRIAGGPLGANVLTFGAGSRLTVL.

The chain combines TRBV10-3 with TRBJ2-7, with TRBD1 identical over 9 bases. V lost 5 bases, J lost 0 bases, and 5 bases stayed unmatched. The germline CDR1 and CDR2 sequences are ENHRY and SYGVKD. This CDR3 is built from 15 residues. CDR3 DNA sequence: TGTGCCATCAGTTTCCGGGACAGGGACTCCTACGAGCAGTACTTC. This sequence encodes CAISFRDRDSYEQYF.

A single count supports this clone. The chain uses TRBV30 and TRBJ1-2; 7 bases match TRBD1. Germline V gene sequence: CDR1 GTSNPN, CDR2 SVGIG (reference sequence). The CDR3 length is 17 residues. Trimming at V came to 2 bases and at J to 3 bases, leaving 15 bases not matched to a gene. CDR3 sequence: CAWSTILQGTRHYGYTF. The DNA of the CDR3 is TGTGCCTGGAGTACGATCTTACAGGGGACTAGGCACTATGGCTACACCTTC.